There are a few counts of the clone carrying this TCR beta chain. The antigen remains undetermined. Through a sample-barcoded 5' primer and a J-beta primer mix, a second PCR was run for about 7 to 12 cycles. TCRdb re-analysed the 5' RACE reads in MiXCR, keeping a single row per CDR3 protein. Among over 550,000 distinct CDR3 sequences listed, under 30% were seen once. These data originate in a study of blood T cells in healthy people across ages. Regarding the study as a whole: Both naive CD4+ cell counts and diversity were greater in long-lived donors than in aged donors. Not knowing donor CMV status may have confounded expanded clonotype changes.

The receptor was isolated from an elderly woman in good health. The specimen sequenced was blood.

CDR3: CASSQAGGGKSPLHF. The CDR3 DNA follows: TGTGCCAGCAGCCAAGCCGGAGGGGGAAAATCACCCCTCCACTTT. V and J are TRBV4-2 and TRBJ1-6; the D gene is possibly TRBD1 (6 bases). The germline gives CDR1 LGHNA, CDR2 YNFKEQ. V was shortened by 1 base and J by 10 bases, with 14 bases between the two germline ends. The CDR3 length is 15 residues.